The rows below give T cell receptor beta chains drawn from one sample of a study of shared clonotypes between healthy human individuals. Clones were read by immunoSEQ multiplex PCR, and TCRdb kept only the in-frame ones, dropping some. The sample has 2.5 million or so clones, approximately 90% seen once. The specimen was naive CD4+ T cells sorted from blood. The source is a man aged 18 to 29 in good health. The CDR3 runs from the conserved cysteine through the conserved F or W. D genes are given only for firm matches. Part of the rows lack a size; the others show once, few, many or a class for expanded clones.

clone_size | d_call | j_call | v_call | cdr3_nt | cdr3_aa
few | TRBD1 | TRBJ1-5 | TRBV19 | TGTGCCAGTAGTAACCGACAGGGTTTAAGCAATCAGCCCCAGCATTTT | CASSNRQGLSNQPQHF
- | - | TRBJ1-3 | TRBV7-9 | TGTGCCAGCAGCTTAGCGCCGGACAATGTCATATATTTT | CASSLAPDNVIYF
- | - | TRBJ2-7 | TRBV5-8 | TGTGCCAGCACAAGGCGGGGCAGCTCCTACGAGCAGTACTTC | CASTRRGSSYEQYF
- | - | TRBJ1-6 | TRBV5-6 | TGTGCCAGCAGCTTGACCGAAAATTCACCCCTCCACTTT | CASSLTENSPLHF
- | TRBD2 | TRBJ2-7 | TRBV25-1 | TGTGCCAGCAGTGAAGGCGGGAGGGCCGGGGGCGAGCAGTACTTC | CASSEGGRAGGEQYF
- | TRBD1 | TRBJ1-1 | TRBV5-4 | TGTGCCAGCAGCTTGGTGGGACAGGGGTACACTGAAGCTTTCTTT | CASSLVGQGYTEAFF
- | TRBD1 | TRBJ1-1 | TRBV9 | TGTGCCAGCAGCCCGACCGGACAGGGAGATTGGAACACTGAAGCTTTCTTT | CASSPTGQGDWNTEAFF
- | TRBD2 | TRBJ2-7 | TRBV10-2 | TGCGCCACCGCGAAACTAGCGGGTCCTTACGAGCAGTACTTC | CATAKLAGPYEQYF
- | - | TRBJ1-4 | TRBV5-1 | TGCGCCAGCAGCTTGTGGGGACAAACTAATGAAAAACTGTTTTTT | CASSLWGQTNEKLFF
- | - | TRBJ1-1 | TRBV10-1 | TGCGCCAGCAGTGGACAGTTATACACTGAAGCTTTCTTT | CASSGQLYTEAFF
- | - | TRBJ2-7 | TRBV7-9 | TGTGCCAGCAGCCTACAGGGCCCTCAAGGCGAGCAGTACTTC | CASSLQGPQGEQYF
- | - | TRBJ1-4 | TRBV30 | TGTGCCTGGAGTGTAAGGCAGGCCATCGCTGCAACTAATGAAAAACTGTTTTTT | CAWSVRQAIAATNEKLFF
- | - | TRBJ2-5 | TRBV7-2 | TGTGCCAGCAGCCCGTACCAAGAGACCCAGTACTTC | CASSPYQETQYF
- | - | TRBJ2-1 | TRBV2 | TGTGCCAGCAGTGAACAGGGCTATGAGCAGTTCTTC | CASSEQGYEQFF
- | - | TRBJ1-5 | TRBV12-5 | TGTGCTAGTGGCCCCGCCGGGTATCAGCCCCAGCATTTT | CASGPAGYQPQHF
- | TRBD2 | TRBJ2-5 | TRBV10-2 | TGCGCCAGCAGTGACTGGGGCGGGGGAGAGTCAGAGACCCAGTACTTC | CASSDWGGGESETQYF
- | TRBD1 | TRBJ1-6 | TRBV7-8 | TGTGCCAGCAGCTTCATCACGACAGGGACTAATTCACCCCTCCACTTT | CASSFITTGTNSPLHF
- | TRBD2 | TRBJ2-7 | TRBV27 | TGTGCCAGCCGACCGGGGGGAATCTACGAGCAGTACTTC | CASRPGGIYEQYF
- | - | TRBJ1-6 | TRBV19 | TGTGCCAGTAGGGGGGAGTTCTATAATTCACCCCTCCACTTT | CASRGEFYNSPLHF
- | TRBD2 | TRBJ2-1 | TRBV7-9 | TGTGCCAGCAGCCTCGCCGGGACTAGCGGGACGGATGAGCAGTTCTTC | CASSLAGTSGTDEQFF
- | - | TRBJ1-3 | TRBV5-1 | TGCGCCAGCAGTCAACCAGGGTCCGGAAACACCATATATTTT | CASSQPGSGNTIYF
- | - | TRBJ1-1 | TRBV7-7 | TGCCCAGGCCCGGGAAAAGCTTTCTTT | CPGPGKAFF
- | TRBD1 | TRBJ1-1 | TRBV6-5 | TGTGCCAGCAGTCCCCGGGACAGCACTGAAGCTTTCTTT | CASSPRDSTEAFF
- | TRBD2 | TRBJ2-3 | TRBV10-3 | TGTGCCATCAGTGAATCCGCGGGGGGTTGGCAAGATACGCAGTATTTT | CAISESAGGWQDTQYF
- | - | TRBJ2-7 | TRBV28 | TGTGCCAGCAGTTTACGAAGGACGGGGCGCTACGAGCAGTACTTC | CASSLRRTGRYEQYF
- | TRBD1 | TRBJ1-1 | TRBV9 | TGTGCCAGCAGCGTAGATGACAGGGTCGTCACTGAAGCTTTCTTT | CASSVDDRVVTEAFF
- | TRBD2 | TRBJ2-3 | TRBV10-3 | TGTGCCATCAGTGAACGAGGTAGCGGGCCTCAGGCGGATACGCAGTATTTT | CAISERGSGPQADTQYF
- | - | TRBJ2-2 | TRBV28 | TGTGCCAGCAGTGGGAACCGGGAGCTGTTTTTT | CASSGNRELFF
- | - | TRBJ1-4 | TRBV28 | TGTGCCAGCAGTTTACCACAGTCGGTCCTGTTTTTT | CASSLPQSVLFF
- | - | TRBJ1-3 | TRBV7-2 | TGTGCCAGCAGCTTAGGACCGTTATTCTCTGGAAACACCATATATTTT | CASSLGPLFSGNTIYF